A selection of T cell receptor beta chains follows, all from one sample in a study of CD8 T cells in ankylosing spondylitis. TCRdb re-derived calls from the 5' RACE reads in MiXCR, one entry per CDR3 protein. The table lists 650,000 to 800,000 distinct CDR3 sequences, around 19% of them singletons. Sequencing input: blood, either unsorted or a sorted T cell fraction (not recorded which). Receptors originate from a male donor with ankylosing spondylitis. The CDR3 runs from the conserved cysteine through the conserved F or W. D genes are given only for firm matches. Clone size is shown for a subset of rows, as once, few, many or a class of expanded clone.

CDR3nt: TGCAGCGTCGCGGAGGGGCTCCATGAGCAGTTCTTC
CDR3aa: CSVAEGLHEQFF
j_gene: TRBJ2-1
abundance: few
v_gene: TRBV29-1
d_gene: NA

CDR3nt: TGTGCCACCAGCAGAGACCGCGAAAGGTACAATGAGCAGTTCTTC
CDR3aa: CATSRDRERYNEQFF
j_gene: TRBJ2-1
abundance: few
v_gene: TRBV15
d_gene: NA

CDR3nt: TGCGCCAGCAGCCCAGTAGGGTCGGTCTTAGAAAAGTATTTT
CDR3aa: CASSPVGSVLEKYF
j_gene: TRBJ2-3
abundance: once
v_gene: TRBV4-3
d_gene: NA

CDR3nt: TGTGCCAGCAGTACATATGGTGGGGACGAGCAGTACTTC
CDR3aa: CASSTYGGDEQYF
j_gene: TRBJ2-7
abundance: few
v_gene: TRBV12-3/TRBV12-4
d_gene: NA

CDR3nt: TGCAGTGCTACCCAGGTCACTCCCTACGAGCAGTACTTC
CDR3aa: CSATQVTPYEQYF
j_gene: TRBJ2-7
abundance: NA
v_gene: TRBV20-1
d_gene: NA

CDR3nt: TGTGCCTGGAGTGTACGAGGGGGCGGGAATGAGCAGTTCTTC
CDR3aa: CAWSVRGGGNEQFF
j_gene: TRBJ2-1
abundance: NA
v_gene: TRBV30
d_gene: TRBD1

CDR3nt: TGTGCCAGCAGTTCCGGGACCCGGGACAGCAAGTACTTC
CDR3aa: CASSSGTRDSKYF
j_gene: TRBJ2-7
abundance: NA
v_gene: TRBV12-3/TRBV12-4
d_gene: TRBD1

CDR3nt: TGCAGTGCTCCGCTAGCGGGGGGGCCGTCATATGAGCAGTTCTTC
CDR3aa: CSAPLAGGPSYEQFF
j_gene: TRBJ2-1
abundance: few
v_gene: TRBV20-1
d_gene: TRBD2

CDR3nt: TGTGCCAGCAGACCTGGGACAGTTGCGCGGGGCTACACCTTC
CDR3aa: CASRPGTVARGYTF
j_gene: TRBJ1-2
abundance: NA
v_gene: TRBV28
d_gene: TRBD1

CDR3nt: TGTGCCACCAGCAGAGATATAAGTAGTGCGTCTGGAAACACCATATATTTT
CDR3aa: CATSRDISSASGNTIYF
j_gene: TRBJ1-3
abundance: few
v_gene: TRBV15
d_gene: NA

CDR3nt: TGCAGTGCCCCGGGAACCGGGACCGATATAACCTACGAGCAGTACTTC
CDR3aa: CSAPGTGTDITYEQYF
j_gene: TRBJ2-7
abundance: many
v_gene: TRBV20-1
d_gene: NA

CDR3nt: TGTGCCATCAGTGCGGACAGGGGTGAAGAGACCCAGTACTTC
CDR3aa: CAISADRGEETQYF
j_gene: TRBJ2-5
abundance: NA
v_gene: TRBV10-3
d_gene: TRBD1

CDR3nt: TGTGCCAGCAGCTTCATCAGTGAAACACTCACAGATACGCAGTATTTT
CDR3aa: CASSFISETLTDTQYF
j_gene: TRBJ2-3
abundance: few
v_gene: TRBV7-9
d_gene: NA

CDR3nt: TGTGCCAGCAGTTTGTATAGCGGGGGGCCTTCCTACAATGAGCAGTTCTTC
CDR3aa: CASSLYSGGPSYNEQFF
j_gene: TRBJ2-1
abundance: NA
v_gene: TRBV12-3/TRBV12-4
d_gene: TRBD2

CDR3nt: TGTGCCAGCAGTTTCGGCACGTTCCCTGAAGCTTTCTTT
CDR3aa: CASSFGTFPEAFF
j_gene: TRBJ1-1
abundance: many
v_gene: TRBV12-3/TRBV12-4
d_gene: NA

CDR3nt: TGTGCCAGCAGTTACAGGGCCGGGGTCTGGCAGGCGGGTGATAGCAATCAGCCCCAGCATTTT
CDR3aa: CASSYRAGVWQAGDSNQPQHF
j_gene: TRBJ1-5
abundance: NA
v_gene: TRBV6-2/TRBV6-3
d_gene: NA

CDR3nt: TGCAGCGTTGAAGGGGAGGACAGGGAAGCTTTCTTT
CDR3aa: CSVEGEDREAFF
j_gene: TRBJ1-1
abundance: few
v_gene: TRBV29-1
d_gene: TRBD1

CDR3nt: TGTGCCACCAGCGGACGGGGTTCCTACGAGCAGTACTTC
CDR3aa: CATSGRGSYEQYF
j_gene: TRBJ2-7
abundance: many
v_gene: TRBV24-1
d_gene: NA

CDR3nt: TGTGCCAGCAGCCTCACCGGGGGCAGCTCTGGAAACACCATATATTTT
CDR3aa: CASSLTGGSSGNTIYF
j_gene: TRBJ1-3
abundance: few
v_gene: TRBV11-1
d_gene: NA

CDR3nt: TGCGCCAGCAGACAGGACAGGGGTCTCTACGAGCAGTACTTC
CDR3aa: CASRQDRGLYEQYF
j_gene: TRBJ2-7
abundance: NA
v_gene: TRBV4-1
d_gene: TRBD1

CDR3nt: TGTGCCAGCAGTTCCGGGACCCCACTTCACGAGCAGTACTTC
CDR3aa: CASSSGTPLHEQYF
j_gene: TRBJ2-7
abundance: few
v_gene: TRBV12-3/TRBV12-4
d_gene: NA

CDR3nt: TGTGCCAGTAGTATATACCGGGGCACTGAAGCTTTCTTT
CDR3aa: CASSIYRGTEAFF
j_gene: TRBJ1-1
abundance: NA
v_gene: TRBV19
d_gene: NA

CDR3nt: TGTGCCAGCAGTTACTCGTTCCTGGATCCTGAAGCTTTCTTT
CDR3aa: CASSYSFLDPEAFF
j_gene: TRBJ1-1
abundance: NA
v_gene: TRBV6-5
d_gene: NA

CDR3nt: TGTGCCAGCAGTTTAATCCGGGGGGACGAGCAGTACTTC
CDR3aa: CASSLIRGDEQYF
j_gene: TRBJ2-7
abundance: NA
v_gene: TRBV28
d_gene: TRBD2

CDR3nt: TGCGCCAGCAGTGAGTTAGATTACCAAGAGACCCAGTACTTC
CDR3aa: CASSELDYQETQYF
j_gene: TRBJ2-5
abundance: NA
v_gene: TRBV10-2
d_gene: NA

CDR3nt: TGCAGTGCACCTAGAACAGGGTCCTACGGCGAGCAGTACTTC
CDR3aa: CSAPRTGSYGEQYF
j_gene: TRBJ2-7
abundance: few
v_gene: TRBV20-1
d_gene: NA

CDR3nt: TGTGCCTGGAGTGTAGGAAGGGTCTACGAGCAGTACTTC
CDR3aa: CAWSVGRVYEQYF
j_gene: TRBJ2-7
abundance: few
v_gene: TRBV30
d_gene: NA

CDR3nt: TGTGCCAGCAAAATAGTTCCTAGCGCTCGGGCAGATACGCAGTATTTT
CDR3aa: CASKIVPSARADTQYF
j_gene: TRBJ2-3
abundance: once
v_gene: TRBV6-1
d_gene: NA

CDR3nt: TGTGCCAGCAGTGAATTAAAGGGGACGGCCGGGGAGCTGTTTTTT
CDR3aa: CASSELKGTAGELFF
j_gene: TRBJ2-2
abundance: few
v_gene: TRBV25-1
d_gene: NA

CDR3nt: TGTGCCAGCAGCTTTGACAGCATCTCTGGGGCCAACGTCCTGACTTTC
CDR3aa: CASSFDSISGANVLTF
j_gene: TRBJ2-6
abundance: NA
v_gene: TRBV7-8
d_gene: NA

CDR3nt: TGCAGTGCTAGAGATGGGGCGGCCTTGAGGGCTTTCTTT
CDR3aa: CSARDGAALRAFF
j_gene: TRBJ1-1
abundance: NA
v_gene: TRBV20-1
d_gene: NA

CDR3nt: TGTGCCAGCAGTATCCGTTCGGGGGCGTCTTACGAGCAGTACTTC
CDR3aa: CASSIRSGASYEQYF
j_gene: TRBJ2-7
abundance: NA
v_gene: TRBV12-3/TRBV12-4
d_gene: NA

CDR3nt: TGTGCCAGCTCACCTGCCAGCGGCCAAGAGACCCAGTACTTC
CDR3aa: CASSPASGQETQYF
j_gene: TRBJ2-5
abundance: NA
v_gene: TRBV18
d_gene: NA

CDR3nt: TGCGCCAGCAGCTTGGATGTCCAGGCGAACACTGAAGCTTTCTTT
CDR3aa: CASSLDVQANTEAFF
j_gene: TRBJ1-1
abundance: NA
v_gene: TRBV5-1
d_gene: NA

CDR3nt: TGCAGCGCGGCGAGGAGCGTTGGGGAGACCCAGTACTTC
CDR3aa: CSAARSVGETQYF
j_gene: TRBJ2-5
abundance: NA
v_gene: TRBV29-1
d_gene: NA

CDR3nt: TGTGCCAGCAGCTTAACACCGCAGGGCGGTAACACTGAAGCTTTCTTT
CDR3aa: CASSLTPQGGNTEAFF
j_gene: TRBJ1-1
abundance: many
v_gene: TRBV11-1
d_gene: NA

CDR3nt: TGTGCCATCAGGGACAGAGACTACGAGCAGTACTTC
CDR3aa: CAIRDRDYEQYF
j_gene: TRBJ2-7
abundance: NA
v_gene: TRBV2
d_gene: TRBD1

CDR3nt: TGCGCCAGCGGGGGACAGGGCCTGACTAGCGGGAGGGCAGATACGCAGTATTTT
CDR3aa: CASGGQGLTSGRADTQYF
j_gene: TRBJ2-3
abundance: few
v_gene: TRBV10-2
d_gene: TRBD2

CDR3nt: TGCGCCAGCAGCCAAGATTCGGCTACTCTCACCGGGGAGCTGTTTTTT
CDR3aa: CASSQDSATLTGELFF
j_gene: TRBJ2-2
abundance: few
v_gene: TRBV4-1
d_gene: NA

CDR3nt: TGCGCCAGCAGCCAAGAGACCCCTGCAACTAATGAAAAACTGTTTTTT
CDR3aa: CASSQETPATNEKLFF
j_gene: TRBJ1-4
abundance: few
v_gene: TRBV4-1
d_gene: NA

CDR3nt: TGTGCCAGCAGCCGCTATGGGGGTGGGGGGGGGAGTAATTCACCCCTCCACTTT
CDR3aa: CASSRYGGGGGSNSPLHF
j_gene: TRBJ1-6
abundance: few
v_gene: TRBV4-2
d_gene: NA

CDR3nt: TGTGCCAGCAGTTTAGAACTAGCGGGAGGGGATACGCAGTATTTT
CDR3aa: CASSLELAGGDTQYF
j_gene: TRBJ2-3
abundance: many
v_gene: TRBV12-3/TRBV12-4
d_gene: TRBD2

CDR3nt: TGTGCCAGCAGCTTAGCGCTTAGAAACACCATATATTTT
CDR3aa: CASSLALRNTIYF
j_gene: TRBJ1-3
abundance: few
v_gene: TRBV7-9
d_gene: NA

CDR3nt: TGTGCCAGCAGCAGACCGCCGGGGACCCACGAGCAGTACTTC
CDR3aa: CASSRPPGTHEQYF
j_gene: TRBJ2-7
abundance: NA
v_gene: TRBV7-2
d_gene: NA

CDR3nt: TGCAGCGCGGGATCCGACAGCCAAGGAGAGACCCAGTACTTC
CDR3aa: CSAGSDSQGETQYF
j_gene: TRBJ2-5
abundance: NA
v_gene: TRBV29-1
d_gene: NA

CDR3nt: TGCGCCAGCAGCTTTGGTCAGGCCTGGGGCTCCTACAATGAGCAGTTCTTC
CDR3aa: CASSFGQAWGSYNEQFF
j_gene: TRBJ2-1
abundance: few
v_gene: TRBV5-1
d_gene: NA

CDR3nt: TGTGCCAGCAGTTTCGGCGGGGGGGCTATGGGTGAGCAGTTCTTC
CDR3aa: CASSFGGGAMGEQFF
j_gene: TRBJ2-1
abundance: NA
v_gene: TRBV12-3/TRBV12-4
d_gene: TRBD2

CDR3nt: TGTGCCAGCAGTGAAGCGCTTAGGGGGAATGGGGTTTTT
CDR3aa: CASSEALRGNGVF
j_gene: TRBJ1-1
abundance: few
v_gene: TRBV6-1
d_gene: NA

CDR3nt: TGTGCAAGTCGCTTATCAGACCCGGGACGGCCTCCAATCCGGGGCAATCAGCCCCAGCATTTT
CDR3aa: CASRLSDPGRPPIRGNQPQHF
j_gene: TRBJ1-5
abundance: few
v_gene: TRBV12-2
d_gene: NA

CDR3nt: TGTGCCAGCAGCTTTGACAGAGGCGAGCAGTACTTC
CDR3aa: CASSFDRGEQYF
j_gene: TRBJ2-7
abundance: many
v_gene: TRBV7-2
d_gene: NA

CDR3nt: TGTGCCAGCAGCCCACGGACCTCACGCGGGGCAGATACGCAGTATTTT
CDR3aa: CASSPRTSRGADTQYF
j_gene: TRBJ2-3
abundance: NA
v_gene: TRBV9
d_gene: NA

CDR3nt: TGTGCCAGCAGCTCTGACAGGGTCAAAAGCGGGGTCTCTGGGGCCAACGTCCTGACTTTC
CDR3aa: CASSSDRVKSGVSGANVLTF
j_gene: TRBJ2-6
abundance: few
v_gene: TRBV13
d_gene: NA

CDR3nt: TGTGCCAGCAGCCCTATAGATGCCGGAGAGACCCAGTACTTC
CDR3aa: CASSPIDAGETQYF
j_gene: TRBJ2-5
abundance: NA
v_gene: TRBV4-2
d_gene: NA

CDR3nt: TGTGCCATCAGCAATAGAGCCGGGGAGCTGTTTTTT
CDR3aa: CAISNRAGELFF
j_gene: TRBJ2-2
abundance: few
v_gene: TRBV10-3
d_gene: NA

CDR3nt: TGTGCCAGCAGTCCTCGTTCTTTGGCGGGAGGCAGCTCTGGGGCCAACGTCCTGACTTTC
CDR3aa: CASSPRSLAGGSSGANVLTF
j_gene: TRBJ2-6
abundance: NA
v_gene: TRBV27
d_gene: TRBD2

CDR3nt: TGCGCCAGCAGCTTCGTTGCGGGCACAGATACGCAGTATTTT
CDR3aa: CASSFVAGTDTQYF
j_gene: TRBJ2-3
abundance: NA
v_gene: TRBV5-1
d_gene: NA

CDR3nt: TGTGCCAGCAGTTACGATCCGGCGGTATTTGGAAACACCATATATTTT
CDR3aa: CASSYDPAVFGNTIYF
j_gene: TRBJ1-3
abundance: NA
v_gene: TRBV6-2/TRBV6-3
d_gene: NA